These 16 T cell receptor beta chains came from one sample sequenced in a study of cytomegalovirus exposure and HLA in healthy donors. 13 Jbeta primers and 60 Vbeta primers were used for the PCR. Assay used: immunoSEQ multiplex PCR; TCRdb lists only in-frame clones, some missing. The table records around 130,000 clones, 70% to 85% of them present only once. Sequenced material: PBMCs. The receptor source for this set is a man aged 50-60 years in good health and CMV-seronegative.

The genes are TRBV7-9 and TRBJ2-7, with 7 positions matching TRBD1. With 5 bases clipped from V and 3 bases from J, the junction kept 10 bases outside the gene matches. The CDR3 is 15 amino acids. CDR1 SEHNR and CDR2 FQNEAQ come from the germline V gene (reference sequence). DNA of the CDR3: TGTGCCAGCAGCCAAGGGACAGCCTTGGGCTACGAGCAGTACTTC. This codes for CASSQGTALGYEQYF.

The chain recombines TRBV4-2 with TRBJ2-2, with a tentative D call TRBD1 (5 bases). The last part of the DNA fits TRBJ1-3 better; the J call may be wrong. In germline, CDR1 is LGHNA, CDR2 YNFKEQ. CDR3 length equals 14 residues. The CDR3 nucleotides read TGTGCCAGCAGCCAAGAACTCCAGACAGTCACCATATATTTT. Its translation: CASSQELQTVTIYF.

The gene calls are TRBV5-1 and TRBJ2-3; TRBD2 is a possible D gene (5 bases). Germline-derived CDR1 and CDR2 are SGHRS and YFSETQ. This CDR3 comprises 17 residues. V lost 2 bases and J 4 bases, leaving 20 bases between the germline ends. Here the CDR3 reads CASSFPREVALSDTQYF. The CDR3 bases are TGCGCCAGCAGCTTCCCTCGGGAAGTAGCCCTATCAGATACGCAGTATTTT.

Only a few counts were recorded for this clone. The J gene is TRBJ1-1, the V gene TRBV2; D possibly corresponds to TRBD1 (6 bases). This CDR3 comprises 15 residues. Germline CDR1 is SNHLY and CDR2 is FYNNEI. V lost 7 bases, J lost 0 bases, and 15 bases lay in between. The CDR3 protein is CASTDLRGMNTEAFF. The CDR3 DNA reads TGTGCCAGCACGGATTTGAGGGGGATGAACACTGAAGCTTTCTTT.

The gene calls are TRBV18 and TRBJ2-7; 8 nucleotides agree with TRBD2. This CDR3 is built from 16 residues. Germline assignment: CDR1 KGHSH and CDR2 LQKENI. V dropped 3 bases and J dropped 0; count of bases not matched to a gene: 7. The CDR3 loop reads CASSPQRGGNSYEQYF. The CDR3 DNA sequence: TGTGCCAGCTCACCCCAACGGGGGGGCAACTCCTACGAGCAGTACTTC.

Here the CDR3 reads CASSSSGGPTSSLTDTQYF. The CDR3, as DNA: TGCGCCAGCAGCTCGTCGGGGGGGCCTACTTCATCACTCACAGATACGCAGTATTTT. The rearrangement uses TRBV5-1 and TRBJ2-3; 8 bases agree with TRBD2. V trimming: 3 bases; J trimming: 2 bases; junction bases outside the gene matches: 17. CDR3 size: 19 residues. The germline V gene encodes CDR1 SGHRS and CDR2 YFSETQ.

This clone was recorded once. The chain combines TRBV19 with TRBJ1-1; the D is unclear. V gave up 3 bases and J gave up 0 bases, with 8 bases separating them. Germline assignment: CDR1 LNHDA and CDR2 SQIVND (reference sequence). This CDR3 has 14 residues. The CDR3 DNA sequence: TGTGCCAGTAGTATGAGGTTCATGAACACTGAAGCTTTCTTT. Residues: CASSMRFMNTEAFF.

The chain's CDR3 is CASSLSVSRGRNTIYF. CDR3 nucleotides: TGTGCCAGCAGCTTAAGCGTCAGTAGAGGCCGAAACACCATATATTTT. This sequence joins TRBV13 and TRBJ1-3; D is undetermined. This CDR3 comprises 16 residues. Trimming removed 2 bases at V and 5 bases at J, with 16 bases between. Looked up from germline, CDR1 is PRHDT and CDR2 is FYEKMQ (reference sequence).

J is TRBJ1-2 and V is TRBV9; 9 nucleotides align to TRBD1. The germline CDR1 and CDR2 sequences are SGDLS and YYNGEE. V lost 7 bases to trimming and J lost 7 bases; unmatched junction nucleotides: 11. This CDR3 region has 14 residues. CDR3 region: CASSLQTGGFGYTF. DNA for the CDR3: TGTGCCAGCTCCCTGCAAACAGGGGGCTTTGGCTACACCTTC. Complete variable domain (other parts from reference TRBV9 and TRBJ1-2): DSGVTQTPKHLITATGQRVTLRCSPRSGDLSVYWYQQSLDQGLQFLIQYYNGEERAKGNILERFSAQQFPDLHSELNLSSLELGDSALYFCASSLQTGGFGYTFGSGTRLTVV.

This chain links TRBV18 with TRBJ1-1, with 9 nucleotides matching TRBD1. The germline V gene encodes CDR1 KGHSH and CDR2 LQKENI. The CDR3 runs to 15 residues. V gave up 3 bases and J gave up 1 base; unmatched junction bases: 3. The CDR3 DNA sequence: TGTGCCAGCTCACCGCGGACAGGGGCGAACACTGAAGCTTTCTTT. Its translation: CASSPRTGANTEAFF.

V is TRBV29-1 and J is TRBJ1-1, with D hard to call. CDR3 length: 12 amino acids. V lost 4 bases to trimming and J lost 0 bases, with 6 bases between them. Germline values: CDR1 SQVTM, CDR2 ANQGSEA. The CDR3 region is CSVGHLNTEAFF. The CDR3, as DNA: TGCAGCGTTGGACACCTGAACACTGAAGCTTTCTTT. Drawing the rest from reference TRBV29-1 and TRBJ1-1, the complete variable domain is SAVISQKPSRDICQRGTSLTIQCQVDSQVTMMFWYRQQPGQSLTLIATANQGSEATYESGFVIDKFPISRPNLTFSTLTVSNMSPEDSSIYLCSVGHLNTEAFFGQGTRLTVV.

The V and J genes are TRBV5-6 and TRBJ1-1; D gene unclear. V shed 1 base and J shed 1 base, with 5 bases lying between them. The CDR3 contains 13 residues. Germline V gene data show CDR1 as SGHDT and CDR2 as YYEEEE. Written as DNA, the CDR3 is TGTGCCAGCAGCTTGTCCAGGAACACTGAAGCTTTCTTT. Its protein is CASSLSRNTEAFF.

The V call is TRBV12-5, the J call TRBJ1-3; possible D gene TRBD1, 5 bases. The CDR3 runs 13 residues. Germline assignment: CDR1 LGHNT and CDR2 FRNRAP. Trimming left V 0 bases short and J 9 bases short, with 9 bases between. The CDR3 DNA reads as TGTGCTAGTGGTTTGGTCGGCCAGGGCACCATATATTTT. It specifies CASGLVGQGTIYF.

The J gene is TRBJ2-7, the V gene TRBV7-9; a weak D match, TRBD2 (6 bases). Germline CDR1 and CDR2: SEHNR and FQNEAQ (reference sequence). The CDR3 contains 15 residues. V gave up 3 bases and J gave up 0 bases, with 12 bases separating them. The CDR3 is CASSLSDGSSYEQYF. The CDR3 nucleotides read TGTGCCAGCAGCTTGTCGGACGGGAGCTCCTACGAGCAGTACTTC.

The CDR3 protein is CASSLGGRLAGTYEQYF. The CDR3 region has the DNA TGTGCCAGCAGCTTAGGGGGACGGCTAGCGGGAACCTACGAGCAGTACTTC. The rearrangement links TRBV13 to TRBJ2-7; 9 nucleotides line up with TRBD2. The CDR3 spans 17 residues. The germline CDR1 and CDR2 sequences are PRHDT and FYEKMQ (reference sequence). The trim removed 0 bases at V and 2 bases at J, leaving 8 bases unmatched.

Here the CDR3 DNA reads TGTGCCTGGGCCAGAGGGGGCGACGAGCAGTACTTC. Its translation is CAWARGGDEQYF. This chain connects TRBV30 to TRBJ2-7; 7 bases are shared with TRBD1. The CDR3 sequence is 12 residues long. Germline lookup yields CDR1 GTSNPN and CDR2 SVGIG (reference sequence). The J segment lost 5 bases and the V segment lost 5 bases, leaving 6 bases of the junction unmatched.